This entry lists 28 T cell receptor beta chains sequenced from one sample in a study of shared clonotypes between healthy human individuals. The protocol was immunoSEQ multiplex PCR, while the TCRdb copy is restricted to in-frame clones and leaves out a portion. The data hold a few million clones, with 92% observed a single time. Sequencing was carried out using naive CD4+ T cells from PBMCs. Subset described: CD45RA+ positively selected. These receptor sequences come from a man aged 18 to 30 in good health. Some clones in this sample may be carry-over from other donors' samples.

V gene TRBV7-2 combines with J gene TRBJ2-5, with D perhaps TRBD2 (6 bases). From germline, CDR1 is SGHTA and CDR2 FQGNSA. Trimming left V 5 bases short and J 0 bases short, with 16 bases between. The length of the CDR3 is 16 residues. Here the CDR3 reads CASSPGTLSHQETQYF. The CDR3 DNA follows: TGTGCCAGCAGCCCAGGGACTCTTTCTCACCAAGAGACCCAGTACTTC. Filled out from reference TRBV7-2 and TRBJ2-5, the complete variable domain reads GAGVSQSPSNKVTEKGKDVELRCDPISGHTALYWYRQSLGQGLEFLIYFQGNSAPDKSGLPSDRFSAERTGGSVSTLTIQRTQQEDSAVYLCASSPGTLSHQETQYFGPGTRLLVL.

The chain joins TRBV28 to TRBJ1-5; TRBD1 agrees at 7 bases. Germline V CDR1 and CDR2: MDHEN, SYDVKM. The CDR3 length is 17 residues. Germline trimming cut 6 bases from V and 9 bases from J; bases unmatched to any gene: 20. The CDR3 here is CASRPPQQGLRGWPQHF. The CDR3 nucleotides read TGTGCCAGCAGGCCACCCCAACAGGGGCTCCGAGGGTGGCCCCAGCATTTT. The entire variable domain, with the rest obtained from reference TRBV28 and TRBJ1-5, is as follows: DVKVTQSSRYLVKRTGEKVFLECVQDMDHENMFWYRQDPGLGLRLIYFSYDVKMKEKGDIPEGYSVSREKKERFSLILESASTNQTSMYLCASRPPQQGLRGWPQHFGDGTRLSIL.

The chain couples TRBV4-2 to TRBJ2-3; 7 positions match TRBD2. Germline V CDR1 and CDR2: LGHNA, YNFKEQ. The CDR3 consists of 17 residues. The V gene end was trimmed by 0 bases and the J gene end by 4 bases; junction bases not matched to a gene: 10. In DNA form, the CDR3 reads TGTGCCAGCAGCCAAGATGGAGCGGGGAGCGGTCCAGATACGCAGTATTTT. This gives the protein CASSQDGAGSGPDTQYF.

The gene calls are TRBV7-9 and TRBJ1-2; D remains unclear. Looked up from germline, CDR1 is SEHNR and CDR2 is FQNEAQ (reference sequence). Trimming removed 1 base at V and 2 bases at J, with 5 bases between. This CDR3 contains 13 residues. The CDR3 loop reads CASSLVPNYGYTF. In DNA, the CDR3 is TGTGCCAGCAGCTTAGTACCAAACTATGGCTACACCTTC.

Turning to this clone: Other DNA sequences in the same sample also yield this CDR3. This chain joins TRBV7-2 and TRBJ2-2; the D gene is possibly TRBD2 (5 bases). There are 13 residues in the CDR3. The germline CDR1 and CDR2 sequences are SGHTA and FQGNSA. With 2 bases removed from V and 5 bases from J, the gap between germline ends came to 6 bases. CDR3 sequence reads: CASSLRGTGELFF. Written as DNA, the CDR3 is TGTGCCAGCAGCTTAAGAGGGACCGGGGAGCTGTTTTTT.

The chain combines TRBV6-6 with TRBJ1-5, with D maybe TRBD1 (6 bases). Between the trimmed V and J ends, which lost 9 bases and 0 bases, there was a span of 15 bases. Germline CDR1 and CDR2: MNHNY and SVGAGI (reference sequence). CDR3 length equals 15 residues. The CDR3: CASGRTAYSNQPQHF. The CDR3 coding sequence is TGTGCCAGTGGAAGGACAGCATATAGCAATCAGCCCCAGCATTTT.

The rearrangement joins TRBV5-1 to TRBJ2-7; D is possibly TRBD1 (6 bases). Germline CDR1 SGHRS, CDR2 YFSETQ. The CDR3 consists of 15 residues. Trimming shortened V by 4 bases and J by 2 bases, and 16 bases separated the two germline ends. The CDR3 protein is CASSRRTDSTYEQYF. The CDR3 DNA reads as TGCGCCAGCAGCCGAAGGACAGACTCCACCTACGAGCAGTACTTC.

The V gene is TRBV14, the J gene TRBJ1-1; no reliable D call. Trimming removed 4 bases from V and 0 bases from J, with 24 bases in between. The CDR3 contains 19 residues. Germline assignment: CDR1 SGHDN and CDR2 FVKESK. DNA for the CDR3: TGTGCCAGCAGCCTCGTCCCAAGGCCCCAAGATTTCCTGAACACTGAAGCTTTCTTT. Translating it yields CASSLVPRPQDFLNTEAFF.

The rearrangement links TRBV28 to TRBJ1-5; TRBD1 agrees at 8 bases. J was trimmed by 7 bases and V by 7 bases; bases with no gene match: 9. The CDR3 covers 14 residues. Germline V gene lookup returns CDR1 MDHEN and CDR2 SYDVKM. The CDR3 coding sequence is TGTGCCAGCATCGCAGGGGGCGCGGGGCAGCCCCAGCATTTT. It encodes CASIAGGAGQPQHF.

The gene calls are TRBV5-1 and TRBJ2-5; 7 bases line up with TRBD2. V shed 0 bases, J shed 4 bases, and the junction held 3 bases outside the gene matches. The CDR3 is made up of 14 amino acids. Germline CDR1 is SGHRS and CDR2 is YFSETQ. The CDR3 protein is CASSLVASGETQYF. The CDR3 region has the DNA TGCGCCAGCAGCTTGGTGGCTAGCGGAGAGACCCAGTACTTC.

This clone showed up just once. This chain links TRBV5-1 with TRBJ2-3, with D perhaps given as TRBD1 or TRBD2 (5 bases each). The germline gives CDR1 SGHRS, CDR2 YFSETQ. Trimming stripped 1 base from V and 2 bases from J, with 11 bases between. The CDR3 contains 15 residues. The CDR3 spells CASSLSRGHTDTQYF. CDR3 bases: TGCGCCAGCAGCTTGTCCCGGGGCCACACAGATACGCAGTATTTT.

CDR3 nucleotides: TGTGCCAGAGTTTCCCGGGAGGCCTACAATGAGCAGTTCTTC. This sequence encodes CARVSREAYNEQFF. V gene TRBV5-3 combines with J gene TRBJ2-1, with 7 bases matching TRBD2. TRBV5-3 is flagged as an ORF with uncertain function. With V trimmed by 7 bases and J by 2 bases, 6 bases remained unmatched. CDR3 size: 14 residues.

The chain couples TRBV5-4 to TRBJ2-1, with 8 positions matching TRBD2. V was pared by 0 bases and J by 2 bases, with 7 bases of the junction left unmatched. The CDR3 sequence is 17 residues long. CDR1 and CDR2 from the germline V gene are SGHNT and YYREEE (reference sequence). The CDR3 sequence is CASSLGVGGATYNEQFF. CDR3 nucleotide sequence: TGTGCCAGCAGCTTGGGCGTCGGGGGGGCGACCTACAATGAGCAGTTCTTC.

V and J are TRBV12-5 and TRBJ2-5; D is possibly TRBD2 (6 bases). CDR1 LGHNT and CDR2 FRNRAP come from the germline V gene. V dropped 7 bases and J dropped 4 bases, with 13 bases sitting between them. CDR3 size: 13 residues. The CDR3: CASEQAGGETQYF. The CDR3, as DNA: TGTGCTAGTGAACAGGCCGGGGGAGAGACCCAGTACTTC.

The chain combines TRBV18 with TRBJ1-1, with 7 bases identical to TRBD1. The germline gives CDR1 KGHSH, CDR2 LQKENI. CDR3 length equals 18 residues. Germline trimming cut 3 bases from V and 1 base from J; bases unmatched to any gene: 14. The CDR3, as DNA: TGTGCCAGCTCACCTCTAGAAGACAGGGCAGGAGGGAACACTGAAGCTTTCTTT. The encoded protein is CASSPLEDRAGGNTEAFF.

The chain uses TRBV18 and TRBJ2-3; 8 bases map to TRBD1. The CDR3 has 14 amino acids. CDR1 and CDR2 (germline): KGHSH, LQKENI. V lost 4 bases to trimming and J lost 3 bases; unmatched junction nucleotides: 3. The CDR3 protein is CASSRQGTTDTQYF. As DNA, the CDR3 is TGTGCCAGCTCACGACAGGGGACGACAGATACGCAGTATTTT.

The rearrangement uses TRBV6-5 and TRBJ2-7, with D uncertain. Germline loops: CDR1 MNHEY, CDR2 SVGAGI. CDR3 length: 11 residues. Trimming left V 6 bases short and J 3 bases short, with 6 bases between. The CDR3 DNA follows: TGTGCCAGCAGGGACGGCTACGAGCAGTACTTC. It is translated as CASRDGYEQYF.

The chain carries TRBV14 and TRBJ1-2, with a possible D match to TRBD1 (6 bases). CDR1 SGHDN and CDR2 FVKESK come from the germline V gene. The CDR3 totals 15 residues. Trimming stripped 6 bases from V and 4 bases from J, with 18 bases between. The chain's CDR3 is CASSQSGTYLYGYTF. The CDR3 DNA reads as TGTGCCAGCAGTCAGAGTGGGACATACCTCTATGGCTACACCTTC.

The V and J genes are TRBV10-3 and TRBJ1-2; TRBD1 is a possible D gene (6 bases). V was shortened by 9 bases and J by 12 bases, with 17 bases between the two germline ends. CDR3 length: 11 residues. Germline V gives CDR1 ENHRY, CDR2 SYGVKD. CDR3 nucleotides: TGTGCCATTGGTACAGGGTACGTGGACACCTTC. This translates into CAIGTGYVDTF.

The V and J genes are TRBV28 and TRBJ1-2; D perhaps matches TRBD1 (5 bases). This CDR3 is 12 amino acids long. Trimming shortened V by 8 bases and J by 4 bases, and 11 bases separated the two germline ends. CDR1 and CDR2 from the germline V gene are MDHEN and SYDVKM. This CDR3 is CASGPGGYGYTF. DNA for the CDR3: TGTGCCAGCGGCCCCGGGGGCTATGGCTACACCTTC.

This sequence joins TRBV7-9 and TRBJ2-1; 7 nucleotides match TRBD2. This CDR3 spans 13 amino acids. The V and J ends lost 2 bases and 14 bases, in that order; junction bases with no gene match: 9. From germline, CDR1 is SEHNR and CDR2 FQNEAQ (reference sequence). CDR3: CASSLTASGMEFF. In DNA, the CDR3 is TGTGCCAGCAGCTTAACGGCAAGCGGGATGGAGTTCTTC.

The chain employs TRBV29-1 and TRBJ2-7, with D perhaps TRBD2 (5 bases). The V and J ends lost 7 bases and 6 bases respectively, with 16 bases between them. Germline CDR1 and CDR2: SQVTM and ANQGSEA. This CDR3 has 12 amino acids. For the CDR3, the DNA is TGCAGCGCCCAGGACGGAGAGGGCGAGCAGTACTTC. It codes for CSAQDGEGEQYF.

J is TRBJ1-2 and V is TRBV7-2; a weak D match, TRBD1 (6 bases). Germline V gene lookup returns CDR1 SGHTA and CDR2 FQGNSA. CDR3 size: 15 residues. Trimming removed 5 bases from V and 8 bases from J, with 21 bases in between. DNA of the CDR3: TGTGCCAGCAGCCCTCGGGGGCCTAATATCAGAGGCTACACCTTC. This translates into CASSPRGPNIRGYTF.

This rearrangement joins TRBV4-1 to TRBJ1-4; D possibly corresponds to TRBD1 (6 bases). Germline values: CDR1 MGHRA, CDR2 YSYEKL. The CDR3 length is 14 residues. V dropped 6 bases and J dropped 8 bases, with 16 bases sitting between them. The CDR3 DNA reads as TGCGCCAGCAGTTTGGGGGGCGCCGGGGAAAAACTGTTTTTT. Its protein is CASSLGGAGEKLFF.

The table lists this clone with a count of one. The rearrangement uses TRBV19 and TRBJ1-1; D is ambiguous. The CDR3 has 14 residues. Trimming cost V 0 bases and J 2 bases, with 7 bases left between them. CDR1 and CDR2 (germline): LNHDA, SQIVND (reference sequence). Here the CDR3 reads CASSIDWGNTEAFF. The CDR3 DNA reads as TGTGCCAGTAGTATAGATTGGGGTAACACTGAAGCTTTCTTT.

This chain links TRBV5-6 with TRBJ2-7; TRBD1 matches 7 bases. The length of the CDR3 is 14 residues. The germline CDR1 and CDR2 sequences are SGHDT and YYEEEE. The V and J ends lost 4 bases and 3 bases, in that order; junction bases with no gene match: 7. CDR3 residues: CASSPDRVGYEQYF. DNA of the CDR3: TGTGCCAGCAGCCCAGACAGGGTAGGCTACGAGCAGTACTTC. Full variable domain (rest looked up from reference TRBV5-6 and TRBJ2-7): DAGVTQSPTHLIKTRGQQVTLRCSPKSGHDTVSWYQQALGQGPQFIFQYYEEEERQRGNFPDRFSGHQFPNYSSELNVNALLLGDSALYLCASSPDRVGYEQYFGPGTRLTVT.

For this clone: Distinct nucleotide sequences in the sample also encode this CDR3. The chain joins TRBV5-1 to TRBJ2-3, with 10 bases aligning to TRBD2. This CDR3 spans 16 amino acids. Trimming removed 3 bases from V and 0 bases from J; junction bases left unmatched: 4. Germline CDR1 and CDR2: SGHRS and YFSETQ. CDR3 amino acids: CASSYRTSGSTDTQYF. The CDR3 region has the DNA TGCGCCAGCAGCTACCGGACTAGCGGTAGCACAGATACGCAGTATTTT.

The chain links TRBV6-5 to TRBJ2-2, with D hard to call. Germline loops: CDR1 MNHEY, CDR2 SVGAGI. The CDR3 is made up of 12 amino acids. Trimming pared 2 bases from V and 14 bases from J, leaving 12 bases between. CDR3 amino acids: CASSYPGALLFF. CDR3 nucleotide sequence: TGTGCCAGCAGTTACCCCGGAGCTTTACTGTTTTTT.